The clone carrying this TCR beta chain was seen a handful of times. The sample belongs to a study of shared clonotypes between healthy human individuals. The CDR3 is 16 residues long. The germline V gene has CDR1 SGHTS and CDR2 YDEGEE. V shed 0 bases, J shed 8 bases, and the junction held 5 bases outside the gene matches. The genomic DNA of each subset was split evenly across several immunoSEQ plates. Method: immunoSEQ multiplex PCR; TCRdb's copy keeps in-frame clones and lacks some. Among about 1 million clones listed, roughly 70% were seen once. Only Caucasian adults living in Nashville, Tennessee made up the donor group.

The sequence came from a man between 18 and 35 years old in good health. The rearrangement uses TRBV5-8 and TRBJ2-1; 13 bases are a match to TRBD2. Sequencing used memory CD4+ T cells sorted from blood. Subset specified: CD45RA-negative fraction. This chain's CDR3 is CASSLVETSGGDEQFF. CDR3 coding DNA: TGTGCCAGCAGCTTGGTTGAAACTAGCGGGGGGGATGAGCAGTTCTTC. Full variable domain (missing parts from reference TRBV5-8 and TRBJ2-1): EAGVTQSPTHLIKTRGQQATLRCSPISGHTSVYWYQQALGLGLQFLLWYDEGEERNRGNFPPRFSGRQFPNYSSELNVNALELEDSALYLCASSLVETSGGDEQFFGPGTRLTVL.